These 8 T cell receptor beta chains share one sample of origin, sequenced in a study of T cells in narcolepsy. Using immunoSEQ multiplex PCR, the repertoire was profiled, and TCRdb retains in-frame clones only, with some absent. The sample lists tens of thousands of clones; 70% to 80% were seen once. Sequencing was done on a sample of CD45RA- memory CD4+ T cells from PBMCs. These receptors were collected from a human donor with narcolepsy.

The J gene is TRBJ2-3, the V gene TRBV29-1; 12 positions match TRBD2. This CDR3 contains 14 residues. CDR1 is SQVTM and CDR2 is ANQGSEA in the germline V gene. V trimming: 6 bases; J trimming: 4 bases; junction bases outside the gene matches: 5. CDR3 region: CSVETSGGSDTQYF. In DNA, the CDR3 is TGCAGCGTGGAGACTAGCGGGGGATCAGATACGCAGTATTTT.

The chain is built from TRBV6-5 and TRBJ1-5; D unclear. The ends were cut back, 5 bases at V and 0 bases at J, with 11 bases in the middle. Germline CDR1 is MNHEY and CDR2 is SVGAGI. This CDR3 has 15 amino acids. CDR3 in DNA: TGTGCCAGCAGTAGATTCGGTAGTAGCAATCAGCCCCAGCATTTT. Its protein is CASSRFGSSNQPQHF.

This clone was recorded only once. The chain combines TRBV6-1 with TRBJ1-1; D not resolved. CDR3 length: 16 amino acids. Germline V gene sequence: CDR1 MNHNS, CDR2 SASEGT. Trimming pared 2 bases from V and 0 bases from J, leaving 13 bases between. The CDR3 coding sequence is TGTGCCAGCAGTGAACAGTTAGCGACCTTGAACACTGAAGCTTTCTTT. This gives the protein CASSEQLATLNTEAFF.

J is TRBJ1-4 and V is TRBV6-6, with D unclear. V dropped 2 bases and J dropped 3 bases, with 7 bases sitting between them. CDR1 and CDR2 from the germline V gene are MNHNY and SVGAGI (reference sequence). The CDR3 is 14 amino acids. The CDR3 DNA reads TGTGCCAGCAGTTACAGAACAGCTAATGAAAAACTGTTTTTT. Encoded protein: CASSYRTANEKLFF.

The chain joins TRBV10-2 to TRBJ2-1; D call uncertain. The CDR3 runs 13 residues. Trimming took off 7 bases at V and 3 bases at J, with 10 bases between the two ends. CDR1 is WSHSY, CDR2 SAAADI, per germline. In nucleotides, the CDR3 is TGCGCCAGCACCCTAGGTGTCTACAATGAGCAGTTCTTC. It encodes CASTLGVYNEQFF.

The chain couples TRBV15 to TRBJ2-7; weak D call: TRBD2 (6 bases). Germline V gene lookup returns CDR1 LNHNV and CDR2 YYDKDF (reference sequence). The CDR3 has 16 amino acids. V lost 3 bases and J lost 6, with 21 bases in between. The CDR3 DNA reads as TGTGCCACCAGCAGTGGAGAGGACCGGAGGGGAGCCGAGCAGTACTTC. This sequence encodes CATSSGEDRRGAEQYF.

The genes are TRBV2 and TRBJ1-2, with 7 bases aligning to TRBD1. This CDR3 is built from 17 residues. Germline loops: CDR1 SNHLY, CDR2 FYNNEI. J was trimmed by 0 bases and V by 2 bases; bases with no gene match: 9. The CDR3 DNA is TGTGCCAGCAGTGAACCAAACAGGGACAGCTCTAACTATGGCTACACCTTC. Protein sequence: CASSEPNRDSSNYGYTF.

The V and J genes are TRBV10-1 and TRBJ2-3; tentatively, D is TRBD1 (5 bases). The CDR3 runs 13 residues. The V end was cut by 10 bases, the J end by 2 bases, with 13 bases between. The V gene's germline CDR1 is WNHNN and CDR2 SYGVQD (reference sequence). This chain's CDR3 is CATSAGNTDTQYF. CDR3 sequence (DNA): TGCGCCACCTCGGCAGGGAACACAGATACGCAGTATTTT.